The text below deals with one T cell receptor (beta chain). A far larger clone is one nucleotide away, so this likely arose from a read error. Additional DNA sequences in this sample encode the identical CDR3. The data stem from a study of shared clonotypes between healthy human individuals. Germline V gene lookup returns CDR1 MGHRA and CDR2 YSYEKL. The CDR3 covers 15 residues. The test was conducted at deep level. TCRdb's table, derived via immunoSEQ multiplex PCR, lists solely in-frame clones and lacks some. This table has around 500,000 clones, approximately 80% appearing once. The chain is built from TRBV4-1 and TRBJ1-5; D is possibly TRBD1 (6 bases). The sequence was collected from a woman between 40 and 55 years old in good health. Some clones in this sample may be carry-over from other donors' samples. Sequencing was done on a sample of PBMCs. The CDR3 DNA reads TGCGCTAGCAGCCATTCGGGGGCGGCGAATCAGCCCCAGCATTTT. This translates into CASSHSGAANQPQHF.